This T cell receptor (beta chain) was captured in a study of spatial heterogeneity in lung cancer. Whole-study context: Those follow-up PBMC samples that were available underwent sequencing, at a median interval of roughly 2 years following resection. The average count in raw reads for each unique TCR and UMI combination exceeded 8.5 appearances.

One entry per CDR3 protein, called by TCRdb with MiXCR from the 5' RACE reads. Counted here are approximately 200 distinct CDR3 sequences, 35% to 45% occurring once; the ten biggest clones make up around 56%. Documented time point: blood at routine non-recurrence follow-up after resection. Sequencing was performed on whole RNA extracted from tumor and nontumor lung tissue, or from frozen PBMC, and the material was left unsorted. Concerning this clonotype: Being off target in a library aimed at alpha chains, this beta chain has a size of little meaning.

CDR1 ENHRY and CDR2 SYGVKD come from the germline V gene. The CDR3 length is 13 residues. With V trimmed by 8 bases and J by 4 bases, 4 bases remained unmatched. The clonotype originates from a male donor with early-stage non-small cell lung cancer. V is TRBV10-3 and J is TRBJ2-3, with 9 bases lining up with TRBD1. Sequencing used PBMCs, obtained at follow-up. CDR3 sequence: CAIGDRASDTQYF. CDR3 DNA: TGTGCCATCGGGGACAGGGCCTCAGATACGCAGTATTTT.